One sample yielded the 9 T cell receptor beta chains listed below, sequenced in a study of cytomegalovirus exposure and HLA in healthy donors. In the PCR, 60 Vbeta and 13 Jbeta primers were used. Libraries were prepared by immunoSEQ multiplex PCR; TCRdb keeps only in-frame clonotypes and omits some of them. Among roughly 100,000 clones, about three fifths were seen once, and the ten largest hold over 4%. Material for sequencing was PBMCs. These receptors all stem from a human donor in good health.

The sample holds a few counts of this clone. This chain joins TRBV20-1 and TRBJ2-3; D gene uncertain. The CDR3 spans 11 residues. CDR1 and CDR2 from the germline V gene are DFQATT and SNEGSKA (reference sequence). Deletions cut 6 bases from V and 2 bases from J, with 6 bases between. CDR3 amino acids: CSAEITDTQYF. The CDR3 DNA reads TGCAGTGCAGAGATCACAGATACGCAGTATTTT.

The chain combines TRBV5-1 with TRBJ2-7, with a possible D match to TRBD2 (5 bases). Between the trimmed V and J ends, which lost 3 bases and 0 bases, there was a span of 13 bases. The germline V gene has CDR1 SGHRS and CDR2 YFSETQ. The CDR3 has 15 amino acids. The DNA of the CDR3 is TGCGCCAGCAGCTGGCGGACTGGAGACTCCTACGAGCAGTACTTC. Protein product: CASSWRTGDSYEQYF.

The chain has TRBV5-8 and TRBJ2-7; 7 positions match TRBD2. CDR1 and CDR2 (germline): SGHTS, YDEGEE. This CDR3 comprises 15 residues. V was pared by 4 bases and J by 1 base, with 8 bases of the junction left unmatched. The DNA of the CDR3 is TGTGCCAGCAGCCCGACGGCGGGGGAATCCTACGAGCAGTACTTC. Translation gives CASSPTAGESYEQYF.

This chain joins TRBV19 and TRBJ2-1; 9 bases agree with TRBD2. V shed 7 bases, J shed 9 bases, and the junction held 7 bases outside the gene matches. The CDR3 length is 13 residues. The germline gives CDR1 LNHDA, CDR2 SQIVND (reference sequence). CDR3 residues: CASMVAGASEQFF. In DNA form, the CDR3 reads TGTGCCAGTATGGTAGCGGGAGCAAGTGAGCAGTTCTTC.

The chain uses TRBV29-1 and TRBJ1-2; unclear D gene. Germline-derived CDR1 and CDR2 are SQVTM and ANQGSEA. This CDR3 has 11 amino acids. Trimming stripped 4 bases from V and 8 bases from J, with 11 bases between. In DNA, the CDR3 is TGCAGCGTTGGCCGAGGAGTCGGCTACACCTTC. It codes for CSVGRGVGYTF.

V and J are TRBV9 and TRBJ1-2; 8 bases align to TRBD1. CDR3 size: 15 residues. J was trimmed by 4 bases and V by 0 bases; bases with no gene match: 5. In germline, CDR1 is SGDLS, CDR2 YYNGEE. Here the CDR3 reads CASSVGGTGIYGYTF. DNA of the CDR3: TGTGCCAGCAGCGTAGGAGGGACAGGAATCTATGGCTACACCTTC.

J is TRBJ1-2 and V is TRBV5-1; the D gene is possibly TRBD1 (5 bases). The CDR3 is made up of 15 amino acids. Trimming took off 2 bases at V and 3 bases at J, with 14 bases between the two ends. Germline values: CDR1 SGHRS, CDR2 YFSETQ. The CDR3: CASSFFGGEDYGYTF. The CDR3 DNA follows: TGCGCCAGCAGCTTTTTTGGGGGGGAAGACTATGGCTACACCTTC.

This clone turned up a few times. The J gene is TRBJ1-1, the V gene TRBV11-2; the match to TRBD1 covers 7 bases. Germline CDR1 and CDR2: SGHAT and FQNNGV. Germline trimming cut 5 bases from V and 2 bases from J; bases unmatched to any gene: 5. This CDR3 is built from 14 residues. The CDR3 region is CASSPQGTNTEAFF. The CDR3 region has the DNA TGTGCCAGCAGCCCACAGGGGACAAACACTGAAGCTTTCTTT.

V usage is TRBV19 and J usage is TRBJ2-7; tentative D call: TRBD2 (5 bases). V was cut by 3 bases and J by 0 bases, with 6 bases left in between. From germline, CDR1 is LNHDA and CDR2 SQIVND (reference sequence). The CDR3 runs 13 residues. CDR3 protein: CASSIGISYEQYF. CDR3 DNA: TGTGCCAGTAGTATCGGGATCTCCTACGAGCAGTACTTC.